A single sample is the source of the 8 T cell receptor beta chains below, sequenced in a study of blood T cell repertoires in COVID-19. Sequenced by immunoSEQ multiplex PCR; TCRdb stores in-frame clones only, minus some. The table shows hundreds of thousands of clones, with 80% to 90% occurring only once. Sequencing used peripheral blood. Receptors were obtained from a woman older than 75 with acute or convalescent COVID-19.

The chain has TRBV4-3 and TRBJ1-3, with D unclear. The CDR3 runs to 16 residues. V lost 0 bases, J lost 0 bases, and 9 bases lay in between. Germline values: CDR1 LGHNA, CDR2 YSLEER. This CDR3 is CASSQDPGDSGNTIYF. The CDR3 DNA follows: TGCGCCAGCAGCCAAGATCCCGGGGACTCTGGAAACACCATATATTTT.

The chain joins TRBV14 to TRBJ2-7, with unresolved D. This CDR3 is built from 12 residues. Germline V gene lookup returns CDR1 SGHDN and CDR2 FVKESK. V lost 4 bases, J lost 1 base, and 5 bases lay in between. The CDR3 bases are TGTGCCAGCAGCCGAACTTCCTACGAGCAGTACTTC. This gives the protein CASSRTSYEQYF.

V and J are TRBV4-3 and TRBJ1-2, with TRBD1 as a possible D gene (5 bases). The CDR3 is made up of 14 amino acids. Trimming took off 0 bases at V and 8 bases at J, with 13 bases between the two ends. CDR1 and CDR2 (germline): LGHNA, YSLEER. The CDR3 sequence is CASSQDKGVAGYTF. In nucleotides, the CDR3 is TGCGCCAGCAGCCAAGATAAAGGGGTGGCGGGCTACACCTTC.

This chain uses TRBV18 with TRBJ2-5; 8 nucleotides match TRBD2. Germline V CDR1 and CDR2: KGHSH, LQKENI. With V trimmed by 3 bases and J by 5 bases, 5 bases remained unmatched. The CDR3 is 14 residues long. CDR3 nucleotide sequence: TGTGCCAGCTCACCGGAAGCGGGAGACGAGACCCAGTACTTC. It encodes CASSPEAGDETQYF.

The V call is TRBV10-3, the J call TRBJ2-3, with D unresolved. Germline CDR1 is ENHRY and CDR2 is SYGVKD. V lost 0 bases to trimming and J lost 4 bases, with 11 bases between them. This CDR3 spans 15 amino acids. The CDR3 loop is CAISESMGSSDTQYF. The CDR3 DNA sequence: TGTGCCATCAGTGAGTCGATGGGCAGCTCAGATACGCAGTATTTT.

V and J are TRBV7-3 and TRBJ2-7; D possibly corresponds to TRBD1 (5 bases). The CDR3 contains 13 residues. Trimming took 4 bases from V and 4 from J, leaving 11 bases between them. Germline V lookup: CDR1 SGHTA, CDR2 FQGTGA. The CDR3 sequence: CASSSQQGYEQYF. The CDR3 DNA reads TGTGCCAGCAGCTCACAGCAGGGTTACGAGCAGTACTTC.

The chain employs TRBV7-2 and TRBJ2-1; weak D call: TRBD2 (7 bases). CDR3 length: 13 residues. Germline V gene data show CDR1 as SGHTA and CDR2 as FQGNSA. V was clipped by 8 bases and J by 7 bases, with 15 bases between them. CDR3: CASGAGAGNEQFF. The CDR3 nucleotides are TGTGCCAGCGGGGCGGGGGCTGGAAATGAGCAGTTCTTC.

J is TRBJ2-3 and V is TRBV10-1, with 7 bases lining up with TRBD1. Trimming at V came to 2 bases and at J to 0 bases, leaving 5 bases not matched to a gene. The CDR3 has 16 residues. Germline V CDR1 and CDR2: WNHNN, SYGVQD (reference sequence). In nucleotides, the CDR3 is TGCGCCAGCAGTGAGAGTGGGGACAGCAGCACAGATACGCAGTATTTT. It yields the protein CASSESGDSSTDTQYF.